These 29 T cell receptor beta chains share one sample of origin, sequenced in a study of human T cells and chemical hapten exposure. Time point given: pre-sensitization, week 0. Sample treatment: therapeutic diphenylcyclopropenone sensitization with weekly scalp DPC. From the RACE reads, TCRdb called clonotypes with MiXCR, one entry per CDR3 protein. The sample shows some 330,000 distinct CDR3 sequences, approximately 5% of them seen only once. Sequencing was performed on whole blood, taken in connection with sensitization to the hapten diphenylcyclopropenone (DPC). The receptors stem from a woman aged 18-29 years with alopecia areata. Some clones in this sample may be carry-over from other donors' samples.

CDR3 amino acids: CASRQGENNEQFF. As DNA, the CDR3 is TGCGCCAGTCGACAGGGGGAGAACAATGAGCAGTTCTTC. The chain joins TRBV5-1 to TRBJ2-1; 9 bases are shared with TRBD1. With 8 bases clipped from V and 5 bases from J, the junction kept 5 bases outside the gene matches. This CDR3 region has 13 residues. Germline V gene lookup returns CDR1 SGHRS and CDR2 YFSETQ.

The gene calls are TRBV4-3 and TRBJ1-1, with no clear D. The CDR3 covers 15 residues. Germline V gene lookup returns CDR1 LGHNA and CDR2 YSLEER. The V end was cut by 0 bases, the J end by 4 bases, with 12 bases between. CDR3: CASSQDAQASTEAFF. CDR3 coding DNA: TGCGCCAGCAGCCAAGATGCGCAGGCCAGCACTGAAGCTTTCTTT.

This clonotype was seen ten or more times. This chain joins TRBV28 and TRBJ2-3; a weak D match, TRBD2 (6 bases). CDR1 is MDHEN, CDR2 SYDVKM, per germline. The V and J ends lost 6 bases and 5 bases respectively, with 18 bases between them. This CDR3 is built from 15 residues. This CDR3 reads CASSTTWDSGDTQYF. CDR3 DNA: TGTGCCAGCAGCACCACCTGGGATAGCGGAGATACGCAGTATTTT.

Ten or more counts support this clonotype. The genes are TRBV27 and TRBJ2-5; tentative D call: TRBD2 (5 bases). The CDR3 covers 15 residues. V gave up 11 bases and J gave up 1 base, with 20 bases separating them. The germline V gene has CDR1 MNHEY and CDR2 SMNVEV (reference sequence). The CDR3 loop is CASARERGLQETQYF. For the CDR3, the DNA is TGTGCCTCAGCAAGGGAGAGAGGGCTCCAAGAGACCCAGTACTTC.

This clonotype was picked up many times. This chain uses TRBV2 with TRBJ1-6; TRBD1 matches 9 bases. Trimming removed 3 bases from V and 5 bases from J; junction bases left unmatched: 2. CDR3 length equals 15 residues. The V gene's germline CDR1 is SNHLY and CDR2 FYNNEI. The CDR3 sequence: CASSEGTGNNSPLHF. Written as DNA, the CDR3 is TGTGCCAGCAGTGAGGGGACAGGGAATAATTCACCCCTCCACTTT.

This clonotype was seen only a few times. The chain combines TRBV12-3 or TRBV12-4 with TRBJ2-3; 11 bases align to TRBD2. The CDR3 runs 17 residues. The junction had 11 bases not matched to a gene; V was cut back by 8 bases and J by 1 base. CDR3 in DNA: TGTGCCAGCTGCTTACCCCTGGGACTAGCGGGCACAGATACGCAGTATTTT. Its protein product is CASCLPLGLAGTDTQYF.

This clonotype came up a few times. This sequence joins TRBV28 and TRBJ2-4, with 7 bases matching TRBD1. CDR3 size: 12 residues. V gave up 10 bases and J gave up 4 bases; unmatched junction bases: 4. Germline assignment: CDR1 MDHEN and CDR2 SYDVKM. The CDR3 region is CATRDSKNIQYF. The CDR3, as DNA: TGTGCCACCCGGGACAGTAAAAACATTCAGTACTTC.

This clonotype showed up just a few times. V usage is TRBV10-2 and J usage is TRBJ1-2; D is possibly TRBD1 (5 bases). This CDR3 region has 13 residues. Germline assignment: CDR1 WSHSY and CDR2 SAAADI. V was pared by 6 bases and J by 8 bases, with 16 bases between. CDR3 sequence (DNA): TGCGCCAGCAGGACCGACAGATTTCAGGGCTACACCTTC. It is translated as CASRTDRFQGYTF.

In this sample, this clonotype turned up a few times. J is TRBJ1-5 and V is TRBV4-3; 8 nucleotides match TRBD1. This CDR3 region has 18 residues. V shed 0 bases, J shed 2 bases, and the junction held 9 bases outside the gene matches. The germline V gene encodes CDR1 LGHNA and CDR2 YSLEER. The CDR3 spells CASSQDYRQGLGNQPQHF. The CDR3 DNA reads as TGCGCCAGCAGCCAAGATTATAGACAGGGGTTGGGCAATCAGCCCCAGCATTTT.

The chain is built from TRBV16 and TRBJ1-4; D is unclear. The CDR3 sequence is 12 residues long. Trimming shortened V by 3 bases and J by 9 bases, and 8 bases separated the two germline ends. CDR1 and CDR2 from the germline V gene are KGHSY and FQNENV. CDR3 bases: TGTGCCAGCAGCCATAGATCGAAAAAACTGTTTTTT. This translates into CASSHRSKKLFF.

J is TRBJ1-1 and V is TRBV28; unclear D gene. Trimming shortened V by 2 bases and J by 5 bases, and 6 bases separated the two germline ends. The germline gives CDR1 MDHEN, CDR2 SYDVKM. The CDR3 extends over 12 amino acids. Here the CDR3 reads CASSLTTTEAFF. Here the CDR3 DNA reads TGTGCCAGCAGTTTAACGACGACTGAAGCTTTCTTT.

A few counts support this clonotype. The chain combines TRBV6-1 with TRBJ1-2, with D tentatively TRBD1 (5 bases). Trimming took 1 base from V and 4 from J, leaving 13 bases between them. Germline V lookup: CDR1 MNHNS, CDR2 SASEGT. This CDR3 is built from 15 residues. For the CDR3, the DNA is TGTGCCAGCAGTGAAGTCGGGGGACGGAGCTATGGCTACACCTTC. Its protein is CASSEVGGRSYGYTF.

The rearrangement joins TRBV29-1 to TRBJ2-7; 11 nucleotides align to TRBD2. The CDR3 contains 16 residues. V lost 4 bases and J lost 0; bases outside the gene matches: 8. Looked up from germline, CDR1 is SQVTM and CDR2 is ANQGSEA. CDR3 amino acids: CSVVTSGGHHSYEQYF. As DNA, the CDR3 is TGCAGCGTTGTAACTAGCGGGGGCCATCACTCCTACGAGCAGTACTTC.

This clonotype was recorded at least ten times. The rearrangement links TRBV20-1 to TRBJ1-2, with D possibly TRBD1 on 5 matching bases. The CDR3 length is 12 residues. Trimming stripped 0 bases from V and 8 bases from J, with 10 bases between. Germline V gene data show CDR1 as DFQATT and CDR2 as SNEGSKA (reference sequence). CDR3 loop: CSAREGDYGYTF. The CDR3 DNA is TGCAGTGCTAGAGAGGGGGATTACGGCTACACCTTC.

V is TRBV2 and J is TRBJ2-6; D is uncertain. The CDR3 sequence is 15 residues long. V shed 2 bases and J shed 2 bases, with 7 bases lying between them. In germline, CDR1 is SNHLY, CDR2 FYNNEI. CDR3 sequence reads: CASSEREAGANVLTF. As DNA, the CDR3 is TGTGCCAGCAGTGAACGAGAGGCTGGGGCCAACGTCCTGACTTTC.

This clonotype has a count of ten or more. The rearrangement joins TRBV20-1 to TRBJ1-1, with D possibly being TRBD1 (6 bases). Germline CDR1 is DFQATT and CDR2 is SNEGSKA (reference sequence). The length of the CDR3 is 12 residues. The V end was cut by 6 bases, the J end by 8 bases, with 16 bases between. CDR3 sequence: CSAPQRGIEAFF. As DNA, the CDR3 is TGCAGTGCCCCTCAGAGGGGGATCGAAGCTTTCTTT.

This clonotype was seen many times. This sequence joins TRBV20-1 and TRBJ2-3, with D perhaps matching TRBD2 (5 bases). This CDR3 contains 12 residues. Trimming cost V 3 bases and J 4 bases, with 8 bases left between them. Germline CDR1 is DFQATT and CDR2 is SNEGSKA (reference sequence). CDR3 residues: CSASGGPDTQYF. In nucleotides, the CDR3 is TGCAGTGCTAGCGGAGGTCCAGATACGCAGTATTTT.

This clonotype was picked up many times. The chain combines TRBV4-3 with TRBJ1-1; no clear D. Germline V CDR1 and CDR2: LGHNA, YSLEER. CDR3 size: 16 residues. Trimming removed 1 base at V and 0 bases at J, with 12 bases between. The CDR3 loop is CASSQGSSGLNTEAFF. CDR3 DNA: TGCGCCAGCAGCCAAGGTTCTTCAGGATTGAACACTGAAGCTTTCTTT.

Ten or more counts support this clonotype. This chain joins TRBV20-1 and TRBJ1-5; D is undetermined. CDR1 and CDR2 from the germline V gene are DFQATT and SNEGSKA (reference sequence). The CDR3 is 15 amino acids. The V end lost 5 bases, the J end lost 0 bases, and 14 bases lay between the germline ends. The CDR3 here is CSAGGRQYSNQPQHF. Here the CDR3 DNA reads TGCAGTGCTGGCGGACGGCAGTATAGCAATCAGCCCCAGCATTTT.

This clonotype was recorded at least ten times. The CDR3 spells CASSQGLTTMNTEAFF. CDR3 DNA: TGCGCCAGCAGCCAAGGTCTGACGACTATGAACACTGAAGCTTTCTTT. The gene calls are TRBV4-3 and TRBJ1-1, with D uncertain. V dropped 1 base and J dropped 0 bases, with 12 bases sitting between them. The CDR3 is 16 amino acids. Looked up from germline, CDR1 is LGHNA and CDR2 is YSLEER.

In this sample, this clonotype turned up many times. CDR3 bases: TGTGCCAGCAAACAGGGGGCGACGAACGAGCAGTACTTC. Protein sequence: CASKQGATNEQYF. The V call is TRBV6-2 or TRBV6-3, the J call TRBJ2-7, with 9 bases identical to TRBD1. CDR1 and CDR2 (germline): MNHEY, SVGEGT. The length of the CDR3 is 13 residues. After removal of 7 bases from V and 5 bases from J, the junction contained 6 bases not matched to a gene.

J is TRBJ1-1 and V is TRBV7-3, with 7 nucleotides matching TRBD1. Looked up from germline, CDR1 is SGHTA and CDR2 is FQGTGA. Germline trimming cut 4 bases from V and 2 bases from J; bases unmatched to any gene: 13. The CDR3 length is 17 residues. CDR3: CASSSRTGLTANTEAFF. CDR3 DNA: TGTGCCAGCAGCTCGCGGACAGGCCTGACCGCTAACACTGAAGCTTTCTTT.

The table lists this clonotype with a few counts. The CDR3 region has the DNA TGTGCCAGCAGTTACTCAGAACAGGGGAGTTCACCCCTCCACTTT. Translation: CASSYSEQGSSPLHF. This chain joins TRBV6-6 and TRBJ1-6, with TRBD1 identical over 7 bases. The J segment lost 9 bases and the V segment lost 0 bases, leaving 5 bases of the junction unmatched. The CDR3 loop spans 15 amino acids. Germline CDR1 reads MNHNY; CDR2 reads SVGAGI (reference sequence).

This chain connects TRBV7-2 to TRBJ2-5; either TRBD1 or TRBD2 may fit D (7 bases each). The CDR3 contains 18 residues. The germline V gene encodes CDR1 SGHTA and CDR2 FQGNSA. The V gene lost 2 bases and the J gene lost 1 base, with 20 bases spanning the gap. CDR3 region: CASSLMVGGDSIQETQYF. CDR3 DNA: TGTGCCAGCAGCTTAATGGTGGGGGGGGACAGCATCCAAGAGACCCAGTACTTC.

The chain is built from TRBV7-2 and TRBJ2-1; D perhaps matches TRBD1 (6 bases). CDR1 and CDR2 (germline): SGHTA, FQGNSA. Trimming took 5 bases from V and 4 from J, leaving 12 bases between them. The CDR3 length is 14 residues. CDR3 amino acids: CASSRSRGYNEQFF. The CDR3 nucleotides read TGTGCCAGCAGCCGATCGAGGGGGTACAATGAGCAGTTCTTC.

V and J are TRBV6-6 and TRBJ1-6; D is ambiguous. CDR1 MNHNY and CDR2 SVGAGI come from the germline V gene (reference sequence). The CDR3 has 16 residues. Trimming took off 7 bases at V and 0 bases at J, with 13 bases between the two ends. The CDR3 bases are TGTGCCAGCAATTCAAGACGGAGCTCCTATAATTCACCCCTCCACTTT. This translates into CASNSRRSSYNSPLHF.

The genes are TRBV28 and TRBJ1-3; D gene uncertain. Trimming shortened V by 3 bases and J by 0 bases, and 9 bases separated the two germline ends. The CDR3 is 15 residues long. CDR1 is MDHEN, CDR2 SYDVKM, per germline. The CDR3 DNA reads TGTGCCAGCAGTTTTTTTGGTCTCTCTGGAAACACCATATATTTT. It specifies CASSFFGLSGNTIYF.

This clonotype was observed many times. The chain carries TRBV6-2 or TRBV6-3 and TRBJ2-1; a weak D match, TRBD2 (5 bases). V shed 3 bases and J shed 9 bases, with 18 bases lying between them. This CDR3 is 15 amino acids long. Germline-derived CDR1 and CDR2 are MNHEY and SVGEGT. The CDR3 reads CASSYFVGPSGEQFF. As DNA, the CDR3 is TGTGCCAGCAGTTATTTCGTGGGCCCGAGCGGTGAGCAGTTCTTC.

This clonotype came up many times. The genes are TRBV9 and TRBJ1-6; TRBD1 is a possible D gene (5 bases). Looked up from germline, CDR1 is SGDLS and CDR2 is YYNGEE. This CDR3 is built from 15 residues. V was clipped by 0 bases and J by 8 bases, with 12 bases between them. CDR3 sequence: CASSVVGQGDSPLHF. DNA for the CDR3: TGTGCCAGCAGCGTAGTGGGGCAGGGTGATTCACCCCTCCACTTT.